The clone carrying this T cell receptor (beta chain) was observed at least ten times. Antigen: not known. The sample originates from a study of Graves' ophthalmopathy and Graves' hyperthyroidism. Findings and limits, study-wide: The authors also found most expanded thyroid clonotypes above 0.001 frequency in blood.

Orbital computed tomography, together with clinical symptoms, serum thyroxine, TRAb and thyroid ultrasound, was used for diagnosis. The study amplified TCR beta CDR3 regions using RNA transcripts. RT-PCR in the first round used HTBI primers; a second-round multiplex PCR followed. TCRdb passed the multiplex PCR reads through MiXCR, listing each CDR3 protein once. The table shows approximately 1.2 million distinct CDR3 sequences, with roughly two fifths occurring only once. V was cut by 2 bases and J by 1 base, with 11 bases left in between. Germline V gives CDR1 MGHRA, CDR2 YSYEKL. The CDR3 sequence is 15 residues long.

This clonotype was obtained from an adult man with Graves' hyperthyroidism. The sequencing sample was made of peripheral blood or thyroid tissue (not recorded which). V usage is TRBV4-1 and J usage is TRBJ1-1, with a possible D match to TRBD1 (6 bases). CDR3 DNA sequence: TGCGCCAGCAGCCAAAGGGGGAGCAGGAACACTGAAGCTTTCTTT. It encodes CASSQRGSRNTEAFF.